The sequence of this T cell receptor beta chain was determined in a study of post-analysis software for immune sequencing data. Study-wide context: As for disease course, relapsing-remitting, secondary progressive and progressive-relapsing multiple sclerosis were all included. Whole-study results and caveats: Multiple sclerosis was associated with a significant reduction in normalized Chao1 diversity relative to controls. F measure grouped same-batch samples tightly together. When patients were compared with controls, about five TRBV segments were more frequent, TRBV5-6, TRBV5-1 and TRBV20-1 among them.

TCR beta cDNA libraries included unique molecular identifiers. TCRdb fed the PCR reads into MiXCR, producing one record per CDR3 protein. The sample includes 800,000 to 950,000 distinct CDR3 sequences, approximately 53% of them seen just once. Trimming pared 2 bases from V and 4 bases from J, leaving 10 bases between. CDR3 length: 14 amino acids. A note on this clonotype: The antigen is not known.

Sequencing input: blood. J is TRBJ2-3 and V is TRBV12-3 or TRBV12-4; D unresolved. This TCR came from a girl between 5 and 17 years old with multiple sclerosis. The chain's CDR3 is CASSLRFWADTQYF. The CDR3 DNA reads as TGTGCCAGCAGTTTAAGGTTCTGGGCAGATACGCAGTATTTT.